This TCR beta chain stems from a study of human T cells and chemical hapten exposure. Study summary: Patch tests put 0.01% DPC on the upper back, and the results were checked at 6 days.

Specified time point: patch test 2, 6 weeks after DPC sensitization. As to treatment: therapeutic diphenylcyclopropenone sensitization with weekly scalp DPC. Patch tests were applied only after blood draws. The CDR3 is 14 residues long. Per the germline V gene, CDR1 is SEHNR and CDR2 is FQNEAQ (reference sequence). Trimming stripped 1 base from V and 3 bases from J, with 10 bases between. As handled by the study authors: Approximately 100,000 TCRs per sample was the median, with a range of about 20,000 to 690,600. From the RACE reads, TCRdb called clonotypes with MiXCR, one entry per CDR3 protein. None of the V and J calls come from the authors' own analysis; TCRdb made them. Of 65,000 to 100,000 distinct CDR3 sequences in the sample, 5% to 8.5% are singletons; the top ten hold approximately 1.3%. This clonotype was observed many times.

Here the sequenced sample was whole blood, taken in connection with sensitization to the hapten diphenylcyclopropenone (DPC). This sequence joins TRBV7-9 and TRBJ2-7, with D hard to call. The source is a woman in her 30s with alopecia areata. Some clones in this sample may be carry-over from other donors' samples. For the CDR3, the DNA is TGTGCCAGCAGCTTAGTCCTAGGCGGCTACGAGCAGTACTTC. Residues: CASSLVLGGYEQYF.